Each of the 6 T cell receptor beta chains below was sequenced from the same sample in a study of human T cells and chemical hapten exposure. Time point noted: patch test 1, 2 weeks after DPC sensitization. The treatment is: therapeutic diphenylcyclopropenone sensitization with weekly scalp DPC. In TCRdb, the RACE reads were re-called with MiXCR into one record per CDR3 protein. The table includes tens of thousands of distinct CDR3 sequences, 9.3% detected once. This specimen consisted of whole blood, obtained in connection with sensitization to the hapten diphenylcyclopropenone (DPC). These receptors originate from a woman in her thirties or forties with alopecia areata. Some clones in this sample may be carry-over from other donors' samples.

This clonotype was seen repeatedly, ten times or more. V and J are TRBV12-5 and TRBJ1-1, with D maybe TRBD1 (5 bases). Trimming took 0 bases from V and 10 from J, leaving 18 bases between them. This CDR3 spans 15 amino acids. Germline CDR1 and CDR2: LGHNT and FRNRAP. This CDR3 reads CASGLVLATGSRAFF. CDR3 nucleotide sequence: TGTGCTAGTGGTTTGGTACTGGCAACAGGTTCGCGAGCTTTCTTT.

The table lists this clonotype with a few counts. The chain recombines TRBV24-1 with TRBJ1-5; D is ambiguous. The V and J ends lost 1 base and 0 bases respectively, with 12 bases between them. This CDR3 has 17 residues. Germline CDR1 reads KGHDR; CDR2 reads SFDVKD. CDR3 in DNA: TGTGCCACCAGTGATTTTGGCAGACTTCATAGCAATCAGCCCCAGCATTTT. Its translation: CATSDFGRLHSNQPQHF.

The CDR3 spells CASSNQGGIHEKLFF. DNA for the CDR3: TGTGCCAGCAGCAATCAAGGGGGGATTCATGAAAAACTGTTTTTT. The gene calls are TRBV7-9 and TRBJ1-4, with D perhaps TRBD1 (6 bases). The CDR3 consists of 15 residues. Trimming took off 5 bases at V and 6 bases at J, with 16 bases between the two ends. Per the germline V gene, CDR1 is SEHNR and CDR2 is FQNEAQ (reference sequence).

Regarding this clonotype: Compared with germline, one end of the junction differs, possibly owing to a read error. The chain joins TRBV15 to TRBJ2-3; 8 nucleotides match TRBD2. There are 15 residues in the CDR3. Germline CDR1 reads LNHNV; CDR2 reads YYDKDF (reference sequence). CDR3 residues: CVTSREAGGTDTQYF. CDR3 bases: TGTGTCACCAGCAGAGAAGCGGGAGGCACAGATACGCAGTATTTT.

Many counts were recorded for this clonotype. The chain employs TRBV7-2 and TRBJ2-7; D gene unclear. Germline V CDR1 and CDR2: SGHTA, FQGNSA. The CDR3 has 17 amino acids. Trimming shortened V by 2 bases and J by 2 bases, and 19 bases separated the two germline ends. The CDR3 bases are TGTGCCAGCAGCTTAAGTGAATATGTCGCGGAAACCTACGAGCAGTACTTC. Translated, it gives CASSLSEYVAETYEQYF. The whole variable domain, remainder taken from reference TRBV7-2 and TRBJ2-7, is GAGVSQSPSNKVTEKGKDVELRCDPISGHTALYWYRQSLGQGLEFLIYFQGNSAPDKSGLPSDRFSAERTGGSVSTLTIQRTQQEDSAVYLCASSLSEYVAETYEQYFGPGTRLTVT.

Many counts were recorded for this clonotype. The chain uses TRBV7-3 and TRBJ1-1, with 7 bases identical to TRBD1. The V gene end was trimmed by 6 bases and the J gene end by 2 bases; junction bases not matched to a gene: 6. Germline V CDR1 and CDR2: SGHTA, FQGTGA. The CDR3 is 14 residues long. The CDR3 here is CASRSNRGNTEAFF. As DNA, the CDR3 is TGTGCCAGCAGGTCTAACAGGGGAAACACTGAAGCTTTCTTT.